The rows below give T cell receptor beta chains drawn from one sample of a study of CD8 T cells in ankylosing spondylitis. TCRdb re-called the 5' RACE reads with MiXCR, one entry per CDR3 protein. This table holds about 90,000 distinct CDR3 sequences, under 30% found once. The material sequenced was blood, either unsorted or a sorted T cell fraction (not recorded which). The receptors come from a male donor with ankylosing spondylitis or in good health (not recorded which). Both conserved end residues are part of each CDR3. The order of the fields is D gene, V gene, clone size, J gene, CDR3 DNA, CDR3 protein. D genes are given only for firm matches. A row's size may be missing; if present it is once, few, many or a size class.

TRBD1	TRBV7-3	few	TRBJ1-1	TGTGCCAGCAGCTTATGGGGACAGGACACTGAAGCTTTCTTT	CASSLWGQDTEAFF
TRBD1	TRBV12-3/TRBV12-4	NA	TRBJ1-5	TGTGCCAGCAGCCGACAGGGGGGTCAGCCCCAGCATTTT	CASSRQGGQPQHF
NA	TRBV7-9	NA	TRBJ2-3	TGTGCCAGCAGCTTCGACAGTAACGGAGATACGCAGTATTTT	CASSFDSNGDTQYF
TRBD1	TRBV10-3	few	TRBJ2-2	TGTGCCATCAGGAAGACAGGGGAGGCCGGGGAGCTGTTTTTT	CAIRKTGEAGELFF
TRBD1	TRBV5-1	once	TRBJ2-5	TGCGCCAGCAGCCCATCCGGGACAGGAACGTGGGAGACCCAGTACTTC	CASSPSGTGTWETQYF
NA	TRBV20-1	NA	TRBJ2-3	TGCAGTGCTGGAAGACTAGGCGGGACAGATACGCAGTATTTT	CSAGRLGGTDTQYF
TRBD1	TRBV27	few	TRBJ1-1	TGTGCCAGCAGTTTCGGCAGGGGGCTGGCTTTCTTT	CASSFGRGLAFF
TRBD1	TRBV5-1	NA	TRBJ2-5	TGCGCCAGCAGCTCGACAGGGGGCTCGGAGACCCAGTACTTC	CASSSTGGSETQYF
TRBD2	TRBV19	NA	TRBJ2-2	TGTGCCAGTAGTGGACGGAGGACTAGCGGGATACGGAACACCGGGGAGCTGTTTTTT	CASSGRRTSGIRNTGELFF
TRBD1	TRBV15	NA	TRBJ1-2	TGTGCCACCAGCAGGGATTCCCTTTGGGACAGGACCCATGGCTACACCTTC	CATSRDSLWDRTHGYTF
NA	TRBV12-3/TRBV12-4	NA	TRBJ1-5	TGTGCCAGCAGTTTGGAAGGTCAGCCCCAGCATTTT	CASSLEGQPQHF
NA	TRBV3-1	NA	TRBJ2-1	TGTGCCAGCAGCCAACGATCTGGCTGGGCAGGGATCCAAAATGAGCAGTTCTTC	CASSQRSGWAGIQNEQFF
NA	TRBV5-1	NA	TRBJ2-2	TGCGCCAGCAGCTTTGGAGCCGGGGAGCTGTTTTTT	CASSFGAGELFF
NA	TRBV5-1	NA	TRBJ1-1	TGCGCCAGCAGCCCGGACGGCGCTGAAGCTTTCTTT	CASSPDGAEAFF
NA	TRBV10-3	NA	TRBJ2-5	TGTGCCATCAGTGAAATCCCAGAGACCCAGTACTTC	CAISEIPETQYF
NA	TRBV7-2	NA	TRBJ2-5	TGTGCCAGCAGCACCGGGAGCTACCAAGAGACCCAGTACTTC	CASSTGSYQETQYF
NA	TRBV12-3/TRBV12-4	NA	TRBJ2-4	TGTGCCAGCGCGGGGTTAGCCAAAAACATTCAGTACTTC	CASAGLAKNIQYF
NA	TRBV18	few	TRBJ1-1	TGTGCCAGCTCGCACAGATCCTATGACTCACAAGGGGTGAACACTGAAGCTTTCTTT	CASSHRSYDSQGVNTEAFF
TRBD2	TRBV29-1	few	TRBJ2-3	TGCAGGGGACTAGCTGGAGATACGCAGTATTTT	CRGLAGDTQYF
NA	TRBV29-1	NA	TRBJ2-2	TGCAGCGTTGCAGGGGCGAACACCGGGGAGCTGTTTTTT	CSVAGANTGELFF
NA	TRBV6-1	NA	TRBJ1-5	TGTGCCAGCAGTGAAGTGTTGGGGCAAAATAGCAATCAGCCCCAGCATTTT	CASSEVLGQNSNQPQHF
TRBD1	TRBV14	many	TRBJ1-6	TGTGCCAGCAGCTTAGACAGGGGGAATTCACCCCTCCACTTT	CASSLDRGNSPLHF
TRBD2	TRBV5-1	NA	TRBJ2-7	TGCGCCAGCAGCACTGGGACTAGCGGGAGGGCCCGCTACGAGCAGTACTTC	CASSTGTSGRARYEQYF
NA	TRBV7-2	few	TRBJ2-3	TGTGCCAGCAGCTTAGTTTGGGGCCCGGCAGATACGCAGTATTTT	CASSLVWGPADTQYF
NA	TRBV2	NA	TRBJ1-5	TGTGCCAGCAGTGGCGTAAATAGCAATCAGCCCCAGCATTTT	CASSGVNSNQPQHF
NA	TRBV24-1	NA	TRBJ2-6	TGTGCCACCAGTCAACACAGCAACTCTGGGGCCAACGTCCTGACTTTC	CATSQHSNSGANVLTF
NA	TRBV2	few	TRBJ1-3	TGTGCCAGCAAAGGGTCTGGAAACACCATATATTTT	CASKGSGNTIYF
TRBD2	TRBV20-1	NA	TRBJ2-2	TGCAGTGCTAGAGCACTAGCGGGGACCGGGGAGCTGTTTTTT	CSARALAGTGELFF
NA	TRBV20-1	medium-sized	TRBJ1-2	TGCAGTGCTCGCCTACCCCTTTCCAGGGTAGGAGGCTACACCTTC	CSARLPLSRVGGYTF
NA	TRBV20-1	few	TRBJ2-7	TGCAGTGGGGCCGTTGGGGTAGGAAAGTTATACGAGCAGTACTTC	CSGAVGVGKLYEQYF
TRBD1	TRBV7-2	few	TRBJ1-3	TGTGCCAGCAGCCGGACAGGGGTAGCGGGAAACACCATATATTTT	CASSRTGVAGNTIYF
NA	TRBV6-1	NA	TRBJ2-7	TGTGCCAGCAGTGTCGCCCCTACTTCCCGCGAGCAGTACTTC	CASSVAPTSREQYF
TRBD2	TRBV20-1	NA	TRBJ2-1	TGCATTGCTAGAGTTGCGGCTAGCGGCCACAATGAGCAGTTCTTC	CIARVAASGHNEQFF
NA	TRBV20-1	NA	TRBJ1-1	TGCAGTGCTAGAGATGGGGGGCAAGGAACTGAAGCTTTCTTT	CSARDGGQGTEAFF
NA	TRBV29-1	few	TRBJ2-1	TGCAGCGTTGTACAGGCACTACGGTACAATGAGCAGTTCTTC	CSVVQALRYNEQFF
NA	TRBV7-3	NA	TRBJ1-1	TGTGCCAGCAGCTTAACGGCAGGACTGAACACTGAAGCTTTCTTT	CASSLTAGLNTEAFF
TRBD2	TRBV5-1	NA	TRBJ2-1	TGCGCCAGCAGCCCTAGCGGGAGGGCCCTCAATGAGCAGTTCTTC	CASSPSGRALNEQFF
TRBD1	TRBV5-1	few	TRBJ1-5	TGCGCCAGCAGCACCGGACAGGCCGATCAGCCCCAGCATTTT	CASSTGQADQPQHF
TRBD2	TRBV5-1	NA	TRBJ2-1	TGCGCCAGCAGCTTGTTAATAGCGGGGGGTTCCTACAATGAGCAGTTCTTC	CASSLLIAGGSYNEQFF
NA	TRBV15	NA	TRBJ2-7	TGTGCCACCAGCAACGGAGACGCCTACGAGCAGTACTTC	CATSNGDAYEQYF
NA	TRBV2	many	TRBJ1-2	TGTGCCAGCAGTGTGGACTATGGCTACACCTTC	CASSVDYGYTF
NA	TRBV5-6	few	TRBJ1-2	TGTGCCAGCAGCTTGAAACATCTCCAGGGCTACACCTTC	CASSLKHLQGYTF
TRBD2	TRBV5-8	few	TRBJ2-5	TGTGCCAGCAGCTTGTTTAGCGGGGGGCCGCAAGAGACCCAGTACTTC	CASSLFSGGPQETQYF
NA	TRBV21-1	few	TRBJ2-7	TGTGCCAGCAGCACCTCATCTCCCGCTAGCGGGGCATCCCTAGGCGAGCAGTACTTC	CASSTSSPASGASLGEQYF
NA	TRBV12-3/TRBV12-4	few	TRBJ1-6	TGTGCCAGCCGGCCGGAATCCTCCTATAATTCACCCCTCCACTTT	CASRPESSYNSPLHF
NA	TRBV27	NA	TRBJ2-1	TGTGCCAGCCGGGACCCTGAGAATGAGCAGTTCTTC	CASRDPENEQFF
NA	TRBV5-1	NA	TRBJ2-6	TGCGCCAGCAGTTCGAATACAGGGTACAACGTCCTGACTTTC	CASSSNTGYNVLTF
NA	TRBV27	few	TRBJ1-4	TGTGCCAGCAGTCGGGGCGGGTCGGTTGAAAAACTGTTTTTT	CASSRGGSVEKLFF
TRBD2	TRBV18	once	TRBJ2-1	TGTGCCAGCTCACCACTAATAGCGGGAGTTAAAGAGCAGTTCTTC	CASSPLIAGVKEQFF